This T cell receptor beta chain is from a study of shared clonotypes between healthy human individuals. Sequencing used immunoSEQ multiplex PCR; TCRdb keeps in-frame clones, though not all of them. The table lists millions of clones, roughly 95% of them singletons, with roughly 0.13% in the top ten. This CDR3 region has 14 residues. The germline CDR1 and CDR2 sequences are MNHEY and SVGAGI. V was pared by 6 bases and J by 4 bases, with 15 bases between. The sample taken for sequencing was naive CD4+ T cells sorted from blood. Noted subset: CD45RA+ positively selected. The gene calls are TRBV6-5 and TRBJ1-2; D not resolved. The source of this sequence is a man younger than 35 in good health. CDR3 in amino acids: CASREPGDPYGYTF. The CDR3, as DNA: TGTGCCAGCAGGGAGCCCGGGGATCCCTATGGCTACACCTTC.